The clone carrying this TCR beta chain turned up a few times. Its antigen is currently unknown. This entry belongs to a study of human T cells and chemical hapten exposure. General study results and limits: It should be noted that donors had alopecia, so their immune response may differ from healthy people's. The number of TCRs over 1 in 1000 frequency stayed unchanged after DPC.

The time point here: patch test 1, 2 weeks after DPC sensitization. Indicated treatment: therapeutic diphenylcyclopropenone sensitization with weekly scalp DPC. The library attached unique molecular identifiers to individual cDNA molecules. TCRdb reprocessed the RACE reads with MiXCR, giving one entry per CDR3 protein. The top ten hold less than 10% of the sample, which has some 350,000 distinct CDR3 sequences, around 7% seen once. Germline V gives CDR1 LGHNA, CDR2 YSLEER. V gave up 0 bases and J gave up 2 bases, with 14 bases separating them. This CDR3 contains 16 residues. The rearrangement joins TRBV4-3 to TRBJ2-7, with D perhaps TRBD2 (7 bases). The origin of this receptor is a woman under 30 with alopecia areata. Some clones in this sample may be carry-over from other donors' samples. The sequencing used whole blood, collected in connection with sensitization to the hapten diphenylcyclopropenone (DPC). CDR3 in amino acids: CASSQDTGGVAYEQYF. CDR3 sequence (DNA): TGCGCCAGCAGCCAAGATACGGGGGGCGTTGCCTACGAGCAGTACTTC.